Following are 29 T cell receptor beta chains from one sample sequenced in a study of identical twins. MiXCR, run by TCRdb on the 5' RACE reads, gives a single entry per CDR3 protein. The sample holds about 240,000 distinct CDR3 sequences; more than 9.5% are singletons and the top ten take more than 3.5%. These same records also appear under a second study, on yellow fever vaccine responses in identical twins.

The sequencing input was memory (CD45RO+) T cells sorted from blood. The origin of the receptors is a woman aged 18-35 years in good health.

The sample holds a few counts of this clonotype. V usage is TRBV20-1 and J usage is TRBJ2-5; TRBD1 might be the D (5 bases). From germline, CDR1 is DFQATT and CDR2 SNEGSKA (reference sequence). Between the trimmed V and J ends, which lost 1 base and 1 base, there was a span of 10 bases. CDR3 length: 14 amino acids. The CDR3 spells CSARVQAVQETQYF. CDR3 bases: TGCAGTGCTAGAGTACAGGCCGTCCAAGAGACCCAGTACTTC.

This clonotype was detected many times. V usage is TRBV20-1 and J usage is TRBJ2-5, with 9 bases matching TRBD2. Germline CDR1 and CDR2: DFQATT and SNEGSKA (reference sequence). The V segment lost 0 bases and the J segment 0 bases; nucleotides outside the gene matches: 2. The CDR3 is 15 residues long. The CDR3 region is CSAREASGDQETQYF. Written as DNA, the CDR3 is TGCAGTGCTAGAGAGGCTAGCGGGGACCAAGAGACCCAGTACTTC.

In its sample, this clonotype is medium-sized (0.01 to 0.1%). The CDR3 DNA follows: TGCGCCAGCAGCCAAGGACAGGAGGGAGGTTCACCCCTCCACTTT. Translation: CASSQGQEGGSPLHF. The chain has TRBV4-3 and TRBJ1-6; D is possibly TRBD1 (6 bases). Germline V lookup: CDR1 LGHNA, CDR2 YSLEER. The CDR3 runs to 15 residues. Trimming pared 1 base from V and 9 bases from J, leaving 13 bases between.

Ten or more counts support this clonotype. J is TRBJ2-2 and V is TRBV15; D ambiguous. In germline, CDR1 is LNHNV, CDR2 YYDKDF (reference sequence). The CDR3 loop spans 14 amino acids. V lost 1 base and J lost 2, with 5 bases in between. The CDR3 DNA reads TGTGCCACCAGCAGAGGTGGTAACACCGGGGAGCTGTTTTTT. This gives the protein CATSRGGNTGELFF.

This clonotype showed up just a few times. V is TRBV27 and J is TRBJ2-7, with a possible D match to TRBD2 (6 bases). The CDR3 runs to 15 residues. From germline, CDR1 is MNHEY and CDR2 SMNVEV (reference sequence). The V gene lost 2 bases and the J gene lost 5 bases, with 16 bases spanning the gap. The CDR3 DNA reads TGTGCCAGCAGTTTAGGGGACTCTGATTTTGACGAGCAGTACTTC. Residues: CASSLGDSDFDEQYF.

The V gene is TRBV6-2 or TRBV6-3, the J gene TRBJ2-7; a weak D match, TRBD1 (6 bases). Germline-derived CDR1 and CDR2 are MNHEY and SVGEGT. CDR3 size: 17 residues. V was trimmed by 0 bases and J by 1 base, leaving 16 bases between them. CDR3 residues: CASSYSMGQGQSYEQYF. DNA for the CDR3: TGTGCCAGCAGTTACTCGATGGGGCAGGGGCAGTCCTACGAGCAGTACTTC.

This chain connects TRBV7-8 to TRBJ2-2; the D gene is possibly TRBD2 (5 bases). This CDR3 is 14 amino acids long. V dropped 10 bases and J dropped 0 bases, with 12 bases sitting between them. Germline lookup yields CDR1 SGHVS and CDR2 FQNEAQ. The CDR3 spells CATAAGPNTGELFF. In DNA, the CDR3 is TGTGCCACAGCGGCGGGTCCGAACACCGGGGAGCTGTTTTTT.

This clonotype was counted ten times or more. This chain uses TRBV5-1 with TRBJ1-4; maybe TRBD1 (5 bases). Germline V gene lookup returns CDR1 SGHRS and CDR2 YFSETQ. This CDR3 contains 14 residues. V lost 1 base, J lost 8 bases, and 12 bases lay in between. DNA for the CDR3: TGCGCCAGCAGCTTGATGGGGCCTGACGAAAAACTGTTTTTT. It specifies CASSLMGPDEKLFF.

The table lists this clonotype with a few counts. The chain recombines TRBV10-3 with TRBJ1-4; 12 nucleotides match TRBD1. CDR1 and CDR2 (germline): ENHRY, SYGVKD. J gave up 6 bases and V 5 bases, and 4 bases lay outside the gene matches. The CDR3 consists of 15 residues. DNA for the CDR3: TGTGCCATCAGTCCCGGGACAGGGGGCCATGAAAAACTGTTTTTT. This encodes CAISPGTGGHEKLFF.

As regards this clonotype: Germline is not matched at one junction end, which may reflect a read error. The J gene is TRBJ2-5, the V gene TRBV12-3 or TRBV12-4; the D gene is possibly TRBD2 (6 bases). The CDR3 covers 14 residues. This chain's CDR3 is CTSRRRDSQETQYF. The CDR3 DNA sequence: TGTACCAGCAGACGAAGGGACTCACAAGAGACCCAGTACTTC.

J is TRBJ1-4 and V is TRBV6-1; no clear D gene. V lost 0 bases and J 8 bases, leaving 13 bases between the germline ends. The CDR3 is made up of 15 amino acids. CDR1 is MNHNS and CDR2 is SASEGT in the germline V gene. DNA of the CDR3: TGTGCCAGCAGTGAAGCGGGCGGAGGTTCCGAAAAACTGTTTTTT. Translated: CASSEAGGGSEKLFF.

The rearrangement links TRBV6-1 to TRBJ2-2; TRBD1 agrees at 11 bases. J gave up 4 bases and V 4 bases, and 5 bases lay outside the gene matches. The length of the CDR3 is 16 residues. The V gene's germline CDR1 is MNHNS and CDR2 SASEGT. CDR3 bases: TGTGCCAGCAGTGTGGGGACAGGGGGTTTCACCGGGGAGCTGTTTTTT. This sequence encodes CASSVGTGGFTGELFF.

This clonotype occurred many times. CDR3 region: CASSLSASGSAGELFF. The CDR3 nucleotides are TGCGCCAGCAGCTTGAGTGCTAGCGGGTCCGCCGGGGAGCTGTTTTTT. The gene calls are TRBV5-1 and TRBJ2-2; 8 bases match TRBD2. V shed 1 base and J 6 bases; nucleotides not matched to a gene: 8. Per germline, CDR1 SGHRS and CDR2 YFSETQ. The CDR3 consists of 16 residues.

This clonotype came up a few times. The chain uses TRBV9 and TRBJ2-2; the match to TRBD2 covers 11 bases. The V and J ends lost 0 bases and 6 bases, in that order; junction bases with no gene match: 4. Germline CDR1 is SGDLS and CDR2 is YYNGEE. CDR3 length: 16 amino acids. The CDR3 nucleotides read TGTGCCAGCAGCGTAGTAACTAGCGGGGGCCCCGGGGAGCTGTTTTTT. Amino acids: CASSVVTSGGPGELFF.

There are many counts of this clonotype. V and J are TRBV28 and TRBJ1-1; D perhaps matches TRBD1 (5 bases). Germline V CDR1 and CDR2: MDHEN, SYDVKM. This CDR3 comprises 14 residues. Trimming stripped 4 bases from V and 5 bases from J, with 14 bases between. CDR3 DNA sequence: TGTGCCAGCAGTTCTCCGGGACTTACGACTGAAGCTTTCTTT. It translates to CASSSPGLTTEAFF.

The rearrangement uses TRBV6-1 and TRBJ2-2, with D possibly being TRBD2 (6 bases). The germline gives CDR1 MNHNS, CDR2 SASEGT. V was clipped by 5 bases and J by 6 bases, with 13 bases between them. This CDR3 has 14 residues. The CDR3 nucleotides read TGTGCCAGCAGTCCAATCGGGGGTGCCGGGGAGCTGTTTTTT. Translating it yields CASSPIGGAGELFF.

V is TRBV29-1 and J is TRBJ2-7; 12 bases match TRBD1. Germline CDR1 SQVTM, CDR2 ANQGSEA. The CDR3 is made up of 15 amino acids. V lost 7 bases and J lost 6; bases outside the gene matches: 13. CDR3 amino acids: CSAQLTGTGGAEQYF. The DNA for the CDR3 is TGCAGCGCACAACTTACCGGGACAGGGGGCGCCGAGCAGTACTTC.

This clonotype was seen a handful of times. The rearrangement joins TRBV20-1 to TRBJ2-3, with 9 bases fitting TRBD1. Trimming took 0 bases from V and 4 from J; bases not matched to a gene: 8. CDR3 length equals 16 residues. Germline V lookup: CDR1 DFQATT, CDR2 SNEGSKA (reference sequence). The CDR3 loop reads CSARDPGTGSPDTQYF. In DNA, the CDR3 is TGCAGTGCTAGAGATCCCGGGACAGGGTCACCAGATACGCAGTATTTT.

This clonotype was seen a few times. The V call is TRBV12-5, the J call TRBJ2-1; TRBD1 aligns across 11 bases. V lost 6 bases, J lost 7 bases, and 2 bases stayed unmatched. The CDR3 has 13 amino acids. Germline V lookup: CDR1 LGHNT, CDR2 FRNRAP. CDR3 region: CASGRDRGNEQFF. In DNA form, the CDR3 reads TGTGCTAGTGGAAGGGACAGGGGGAATGAGCAGTTCTTC.

The chain combines TRBV12-3 or TRBV12-4 with TRBJ2-7; 8 bases fit TRBD2. The CDR3 extends over 14 amino acids. V was clipped by 6 bases and J by 5 bases; unmatched bases: 9. Here the CDR3 reads CASSPRGGADEQYF. As DNA, the CDR3 is TGTGCCAGCAGCCCCCGGGGGGGGGCCGACGAGCAGTACTTC.

The J gene is TRBJ2-1, the V gene TRBV7-9; 8 bases map to TRBD1. CDR1 and CDR2 from the germline V gene are SEHNR and FQNEAQ (reference sequence). This CDR3 region has 15 residues. V shed 5 bases and J 0 bases; nucleotides not matched to a gene: 3. The CDR3 spells CASSGQGNSYNEQFF. The CDR3 DNA follows: TGTGCCAGCAGCGGACAGGGAAACTCCTACAATGAGCAGTTCTTC.

The chain carries TRBV2 and TRBJ2-7; a weak D match, TRBD1 (6 bases). With 6 bases removed from V and 4 bases from J, the gap between germline ends came to 19 bases. Germline CDR1 is SNHLY and CDR2 is FYNNEI. This CDR3 region has 15 residues. The CDR3 bases are TGTGCCAGCAGCAAGGGGTACAGGGAAGGGTACGAGCAGTACTTC. Translation gives CASSKGYREGYEQYF.

Ten or more counts support this clonotype. The V gene is TRBV7-9, the J gene TRBJ2-3; D remains ambiguous. V was trimmed by 5 bases and J by 0 bases, leaving 12 bases between them. The length of the CDR3 is 15 residues. CDR1 is SEHNR and CDR2 is FQNEAQ in the germline V gene (reference sequence). The CDR3 region is CASSQPGPSTDTQYF. In DNA form, the CDR3 reads TGTGCCAGCAGCCAACCGGGTCCTAGCACAGATACGCAGTATTTT.

The gene calls are TRBV9 and TRBJ2-7, with D perhaps TRBD1 (6 bases). CDR1 and CDR2 from the germline V gene are SGDLS and YYNGEE. V was shortened by 3 bases and J by 2 bases, with 15 bases between the two germline ends. CDR3 length: 15 amino acids. CDR3 protein: CASSAAPQGTYEQYF. The CDR3 region has the DNA TGTGCCAGCAGCGCTGCGCCCCAGGGGACCTACGAGCAGTACTTC.

There are many counts of this clonotype. The chain employs TRBV5-5 and TRBJ1-5; D gene uncertain. Germline V gives CDR1 SGHKS, CDR2 YYEKEE (reference sequence). The CDR3 runs to 15 residues. V lost 4 bases and J 2 bases, leaving 13 bases between the germline ends. The DNA of the CDR3 is TGTGCCAGCAGCCCTGGGATGCAGGGCAATCAGCCCCAGCATTTT. It is translated as CASSPGMQGNQPQHF.

This clonotype showed up just a few times. The chain combines TRBV10-1 with TRBJ2-7, with D unclear. V was trimmed by 2 bases and J by 3 bases, leaving 8 bases between them. The CDR3 is 13 amino acids. Per germline, CDR1 WNHNN and CDR2 SYGVQD (reference sequence). The CDR3 is CASSENEVYEQYF. In nucleotides, the CDR3 is TGCGCCAGCAGTGAGAATGAGGTCTACGAGCAGTACTTC.

In this sample, this clonotype turned up many times. CDR3 amino acids: CASSFLGPGAGQFF. CDR3 sequence (DNA): TGTGCCAGCAGTTTTTTGGGGCCCGGCGCGGGGCAGTTCTTC. This chain links TRBV12-3 or TRBV12-4 with TRBJ2-1, with D perhaps assigned TRBD1 or TRBD2 (5 bases each). The CDR3 loop spans 14 amino acids. V was shortened by 3 bases and J by 12 bases, with 18 bases between the two germline ends.

This clonotype was counted ten times or more. V and J are TRBV12-3 or TRBV12-4 and TRBJ2-3, with D hard to call. This CDR3 is 13 amino acids long. V lost 4 bases and J lost 8, with 13 bases in between. The CDR3 region is CASSSTTGGTQYF. The CDR3 nucleotides read TGTGCCAGCAGTTCAACGACGGGTGGTACGCAGTATTTT.

This sequence joins TRBV11-2 and TRBJ2-2; 9 bases map to TRBD2. CDR1 SGHAT and CDR2 FQNNGV come from the germline V gene. The V segment lost 3 bases and the J segment 5 bases; nucleotides outside the gene matches: 10. The CDR3 totals 17 residues. The CDR3 sequence: CASSFSSTSGYTGELFF. CDR3 DNA: TGTGCCAGCAGCTTTTCATCGACTAGCGGCTATACCGGGGAGCTGTTTTTT.